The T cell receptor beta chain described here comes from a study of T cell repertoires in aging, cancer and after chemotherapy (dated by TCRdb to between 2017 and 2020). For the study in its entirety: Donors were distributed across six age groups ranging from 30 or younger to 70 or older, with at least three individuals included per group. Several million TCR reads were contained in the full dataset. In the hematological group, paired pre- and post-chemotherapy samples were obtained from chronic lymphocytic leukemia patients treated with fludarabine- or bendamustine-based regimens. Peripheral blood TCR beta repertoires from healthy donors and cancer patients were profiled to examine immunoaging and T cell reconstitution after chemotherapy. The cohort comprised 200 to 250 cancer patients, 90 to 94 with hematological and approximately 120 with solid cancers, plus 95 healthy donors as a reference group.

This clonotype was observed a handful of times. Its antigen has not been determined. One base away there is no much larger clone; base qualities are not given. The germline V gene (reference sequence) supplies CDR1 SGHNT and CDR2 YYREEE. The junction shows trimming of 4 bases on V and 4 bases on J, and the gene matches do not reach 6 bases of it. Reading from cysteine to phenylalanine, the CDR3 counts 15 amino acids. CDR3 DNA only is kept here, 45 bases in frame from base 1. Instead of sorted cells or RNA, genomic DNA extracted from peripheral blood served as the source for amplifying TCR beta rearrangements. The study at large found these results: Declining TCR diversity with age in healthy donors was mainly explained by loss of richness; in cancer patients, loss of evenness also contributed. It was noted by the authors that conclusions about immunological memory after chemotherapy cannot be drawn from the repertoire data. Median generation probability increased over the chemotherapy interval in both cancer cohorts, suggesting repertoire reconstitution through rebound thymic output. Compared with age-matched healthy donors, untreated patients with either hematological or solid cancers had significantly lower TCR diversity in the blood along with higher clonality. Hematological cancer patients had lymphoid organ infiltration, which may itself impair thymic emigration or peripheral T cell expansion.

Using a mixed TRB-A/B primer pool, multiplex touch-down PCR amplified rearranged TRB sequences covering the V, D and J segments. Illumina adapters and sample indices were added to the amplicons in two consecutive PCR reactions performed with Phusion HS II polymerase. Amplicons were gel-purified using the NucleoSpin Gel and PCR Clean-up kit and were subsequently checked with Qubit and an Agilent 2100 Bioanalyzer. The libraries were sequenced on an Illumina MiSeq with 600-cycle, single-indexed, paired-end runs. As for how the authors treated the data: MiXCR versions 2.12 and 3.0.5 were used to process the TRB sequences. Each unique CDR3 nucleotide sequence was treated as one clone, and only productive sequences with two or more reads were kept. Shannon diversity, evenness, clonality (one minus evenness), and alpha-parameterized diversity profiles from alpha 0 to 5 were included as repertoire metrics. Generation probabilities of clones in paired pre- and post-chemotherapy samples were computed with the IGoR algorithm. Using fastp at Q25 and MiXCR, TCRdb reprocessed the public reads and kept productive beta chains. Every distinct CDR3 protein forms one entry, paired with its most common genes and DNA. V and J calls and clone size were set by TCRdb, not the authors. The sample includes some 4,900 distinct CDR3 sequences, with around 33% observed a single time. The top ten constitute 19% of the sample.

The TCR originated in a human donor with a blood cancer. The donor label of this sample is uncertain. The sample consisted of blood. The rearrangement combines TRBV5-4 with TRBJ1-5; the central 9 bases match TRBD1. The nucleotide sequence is TGTGCCAGCAGCAAGGGACAGGGATCAAATCAGCCCCAGCATTTT. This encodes CASSKGQGSNQPQHF.